The entry that follows covers one T cell receptor (beta chain) sequence. The sample is drawn from a study of blood T cell repertoires in COVID-19. As for the study in general: Specimens from acute and convalescent COVID-19 originated in the United States, Italy and Spain. The cDNA or gDNA used as material had been derived from T cells, B-cell-depleted T cells, or PBMCs.

Repertoires were generated with immunoSEQ multiplex PCR, while TCRdb's copy carries only in-frame clones and drops some. This table has about 300,000 clones, approximately 90% appearing once. This receptor was taken from a woman aged 45-65 years with COVID-19, enrolled during active disease. Sample: peripheral blood.

The CDR3 sequence: CAWSVLADNEQFF. CDR3 bases: TGTGCCTGGAGTGTACTAGCGGACAATGAGCAGTTCTTC. The chain joins TRBV30 to TRBJ2-1; 8 bases match TRBD2. The CDR3 is 13 amino acids. Germline loops: CDR1 GTSNPN, CDR2 SVGIG (reference sequence). Trimming took 0 bases from V and 5 from J; bases not matched to a gene: 0. The full variable domain, in which reference TRBV30 and TRBJ2-1 provide the parts outside the CDR3, is SQTIHQWPATLVQPVGSPLSLECTVEGTSNPNLYWYRQAAGRGLQLLFYSVGIGQISSEVPQNLSASRPQDRQFILSSKKLLLSDSGFYLCAWSVLADNEQFFGPGTRLTVL.